What follows are 2 T cell receptor beta chains derived from one specimen sequenced in a study of PD-L1 blockade in urothelial cancer. The method was immunoSEQ multiplex PCR; TCRdb's version includes in-frame clones alone and lacks a portion of them. The sample records more than 95,000 clones, about 89% being singletons. Specified time point: peripheral blood 6 weeks after treatment start. Here the sequenced sample was PBMCs, taken around atezolizumab (anti-PD-L1) treatment. These receptors originate from a man in his 60s with urothelial cancer.

The chain joins TRBV7-2 to TRBJ2-6, with D unresolved. Germline V gene lookup returns CDR1 SGHTA and CDR2 FQGNSA. The V end was cut by 2 bases, the J end by 0 bases, with 8 bases between. The CDR3 runs 16 residues. CDR3 DNA: TGTGCCAGCAGCTTACGTGGCAGCTCTGGGGCCAACGTCCTGACTTTC. Protein sequence: CASSLRGSSGANVLTF.

The chain joins TRBV5-1 to TRBJ2-7, with D possibly matching TRBD2 (5 bases). The CDR3 loop spans 15 amino acids. Germline V lookup: CDR1 SGHRS, CDR2 YFSETQ. The V gene lost 0 bases and the J gene lost 6 bases, with 16 bases spanning the gap. This CDR3 is CASSLGPHGEGEQYF. For the CDR3, the DNA is TGCGCCAGCAGCTTGGGCCCCCACGGAGAGGGCGAGCAGTACTTC.